Below, 9 T cell receptor beta chains from the same sample are listed, as sequenced in a study of T cells in Graves' hyperthyroidism and ophthalmopathy. RNA transcripts provided the source from which TCR beta CDR3 regions were amplified. The HTBI primer set drove a first-round RT-PCR of the TCR CDR3. TCRdb ran MiXCR on the multiplex PCR reads and lists one entry per CDR3 protein. The sample carries approximately 700,000 distinct CDR3 sequences, over 15% recorded once. The sequenced material came from blood. These receptors were collected from a man aged 18 to 35 with Graves' hyperthyroidism.

The table lists this clonotype with a few counts. The chain is built from TRBV7-9 and TRBJ2-4; D tentatively fits TRBD1 or TRBD2 (5 bases each). The germline V and J ends were trimmed by 1 base and 9 bases, with 13 bases remaining between them. This CDR3 comprises 14 residues. Germline V gene lookup returns CDR1 SEHNR and CDR2 FQNEAQ (reference sequence). For the CDR3, the DNA is TGTGCCAGCAGCTTAGAAGGGGAGTGGAGCATTCAGTACTTC. Translation gives CASSLEGEWSIQYF.

This clonotype was observed many times. The CDR3 protein is CASSVGGYEQYF. CDR3 DNA sequence: TGTGCCAGCAGCGTGGGCGGCTACGAGCAGTACTTC. The V call is TRBV28, the J call TRBJ2-7, with unresolved D. V was pared by 6 bases and J by 3 bases, with 9 bases between. CDR3 size: 12 residues. Germline V gene sequence: CDR1 MDHEN, CDR2 SYDVKM.

The chain combines TRBV4-1 with TRBJ1-4; D is unclear. CDR1 and CDR2 (germline): MGHRA, YSYEKL. CDR3 size: 15 residues. Trimming stripped 1 base from V and 6 bases from J, with 12 bases between. The CDR3 loop is CASSQVTGYDEKLFF. CDR3 coding DNA: TGCGCCAGCAGCCAAGTCACGGGGTATGATGAAAAACTGTTTTTT.

This clonotype was seen ten or more times. This chain connects TRBV20-1 to TRBJ2-7, with a tentative D call TRBD1 (5 bases). The CDR3 runs 13 residues. The germline V and J ends were trimmed by 5 bases and 7 bases, with 18 bases remaining between them. Germline lookup yields CDR1 DFQATT and CDR2 SNEGSKA (reference sequence). CDR3 DNA sequence: TGCAGTGCTGACGCCTCAGGGTTGAGGGAGCAGTACTTC. Translating it yields CSADASGLREQYF.

This clonotype was detected ten times or more. J is TRBJ2-3 and V is TRBV20-1; 10 bases are shared with TRBD2. The CDR3 is made up of 16 amino acids. Per the germline V gene, CDR1 is DFQATT and CDR2 is SNEGSKA (reference sequence). The J segment lost 5 bases and the V segment lost 1 base, leaving 9 bases of the junction unmatched. This CDR3 reads CSARGGLAGVRDTQYF. CDR3 coding DNA: TGCAGTGCTAGAGGCGGTCTAGCGGGAGTTAGAGATACGCAGTATTTT.

The chain has TRBV12-3 or TRBV12-4 and TRBJ2-5, with D perhaps matching TRBD1 or TRBD2 (6 bases each). With 6 bases removed from V and 4 bases from J, the gap between germline ends came to 18 bases. The CDR3 extends over 15 amino acids. CDR3: CASSPMGGRGETQYF. The DNA of the CDR3 is TGTGCCAGCAGCCCAATGGGGGGCCGGGGAGAGACCCAGTACTTC.

V and J are TRBV4-1 and TRBJ2-1; 7 bases agree with TRBD2. This CDR3 is built from 17 residues. Germline-derived CDR1 and CDR2 are MGHRA and YSYEKL. With V trimmed by 0 bases and J by 0 bases, 5 bases remained unmatched. In DNA, the CDR3 is TGCGCCAGCAGCCAAGATAGGAGCGGGATCTCCTACAATGAGCAGTTCTTC. Residues: CASSQDRSGISYNEQFF.

This chain connects TRBV20-1 to TRBJ2-2; weak D call: TRBD2 (5 bases). The V gene's germline CDR1 is DFQATT and CDR2 SNEGSKA (reference sequence). This CDR3 is 14 amino acids long. V lost 4 bases, J lost 4 bases, and 13 bases lay in between. In DNA form, the CDR3 reads TGCAGTGCTATCGCGGCCGGAGGCACCGGGGAGCTGTTTTTT. Translated, it gives CSAIAAGGTGELFF.

For this clonotype: One junction end does not reproduce the germline sequence, and a read error may be involved. The chain joins TRBV28 to TRBJ2-2, with TRBD2 identical over 7 bases. Germline values: CDR1 MDHEN, CDR2 SYDVKM. This CDR3 is 14 amino acids long. This CDR3 reads CASKAAGDAGGLFF. CDR3 nucleotides: TGTGCCAGCAAGGCGGCGGGAGACGCCGGGGGGCTGTTTTTT.